This is a list of T cell receptor beta chains from one sample in a study of blood T cell repertoires in COVID-19. Some clones are missing from TCRdb's copy, which holds only in-frame ones; the method was immunoSEQ multiplex PCR. Here the sample spans 100,000 to 150,000 clones, 88% being singletons. Sample: peripheral blood. The receptors derive from a woman over 75 with acute or convalescent COVID-19. Each CDR3 is given with its conserved first and last residue. D genes are given only for firm matches. A row's size may be missing; if present it is once, few, many or a size class.

TRBD2	TRBV6-5	TRBJ2-3	NA	TGTGCCAGCAGTCCCGGGGGGGCGGATACGCAGTATTTT	CASSPGGADTQYF
NA	TRBV7-3	TRBJ2-1	NA	TGTGCCAGCAGCTCCCCTCCCGGGGATGAGCAGTTCTTC	CASSSPPGDEQFF
NA	TRBV6-6	TRBJ1-2	NA	TGTGCCACCTTACAGGCGACCTACTATGGCTACACCTTC	CATLQATYYGYTF
NA	TRBV7-2	TRBJ2-1	NA	TGTGCCAGCAGCTTAAAGAGTGAGCAGTTCTTC	CASSLKSEQFF
TRBD1	TRBV6-2/TRBV6-3	TRBJ2-5	NA	TGTGCCAGCAGCCAAGGACGGGCAGGGGGCGACCAGTACTTC	CASSQGRAGGDQYF
TRBD1	TRBV13	TRBJ2-6	NA	TGTGCCAGCAGCCGGCGGACAGGGGGAGCCTCTGGGGCCAACGTCCTGACTTTC	CASSRRTGGASGANVLTF
TRBD1	TRBV10-3	TRBJ1-1	NA	TGTGCCATCAAAGGACAGGGGTACACTGAAGCTTTCTTT	CAIKGQGYTEAFF
NA	TRBV19	TRBJ1-1	NA	TGTGCCAGTAGTAAAGGGGTAAACACTGAAGCTTTCTTT	CASSKGVNTEAFF
NA	TRBV2	TRBJ2-2	NA	TGTGCCAGCAAACAAAGGGGTCCCGGGGAGCTGTTTTTT	CASKQRGPGELFF
TRBD1	TRBV28	TRBJ2-7	NA	TGTGCCAGCAGTTTAGACAGGGAATACTCCTACGAGCAGTACTTC	CASSLDREYSYEQYF
NA	TRBV7-2	TRBJ1-6	NA	TGTGCCAGCAGCTTAGTGGGAGGGAAGGGTGCACCCCTCCACTTT	CASSLVGGKGAPLHF
TRBD2	TRBV3-1/TRBV3-2	TRBJ2-3	NA	TGTGCCAGCGGAACTAGCGGGGCCACAGATACGCAGTATTTT	CASGTSGATDTQYF
TRBD2	TRBV5-4	TRBJ2-1	NA	TGTGCCAGCAGCCTAAAAGCGGGGGGATCCTACAATGAGCAGTTCTTC	CASSLKAGGSYNEQFF
NA	TRBV11-2	TRBJ2-3	few	TGTGCCAGCAGCTTAGATTCGGGGACACTCCCCTTAGATACGCAGTATTTT	CASSLDSGTLPLDTQYF
TRBD1	TRBV4-1	TRBJ2-7	NA	TGCGCCAGCAGCCAAGAACCCCAGGGGGCGGGTGAGCAGTACTTC	CASSQEPQGAGEQYF
NA	TRBV3-1/TRBV3-2	TRBJ2-6	NA	TGTGCCAGCAGCCCGCAAGGGCTCGCGGGGGCTACCTCTGGGGCCAACGTCCTGACTTTC	CASSPQGLAGATSGANVLTF
NA	TRBV7-2	TRBJ2-7	NA	TGTGCCAGCAGCACACCTTCATACGAGCAGTACTTC	CASSTPSYEQYF
TRBD1	TRBV28	TRBJ1-4	NA	TGTGCCAGCAGAACAGGGGGCGGTGAAAAACTGTTTTTT	CASRTGGGEKLFF
NA	TRBV3-1/TRBV3-2	TRBJ2-1	NA	TGTGCCAGCAGCTTTCAGGGGGAGCAGTTCTTC	CASSFQGEQFF
TRBD1	TRBV27	TRBJ1-6	once	TGTGCCAGCAGCCCCGACAGGGATAATTCACCCCTCCACTTT	CASSPDRDNSPLHF
NA	TRBV3-1/TRBV3-2	TRBJ2-5	once	TGTGCCAGCAGCCAAGATAGAGGGTTCAAAGAGACCCAGTACTTC	CASSQDRGFKETQYF
NA	TRBV18	TRBJ1-1	NA	TGTGCCAGCTCACCACAAATAACATCTAACACTGAAGCTTTCTTT	CASSPQITSNTEAFF
TRBD1	TRBV24-1	TRBJ2-3	NA	TGTGCCACCAGTCCTTTCGACAGGGGGGGCACAGATACGCAGTATTTT	CATSPFDRGGTDTQYF
TRBD2	TRBV2	TRBJ2-1	NA	TGTGCCAGCAGTCCGGGACTAGCGGGAAGGGATGAGCAGTTCTTC	CASSPGLAGRDEQFF
NA	TRBV3-1/TRBV3-2	TRBJ1-6	NA	TGTGCCAGCAGCCAAGAGAACGCGGGGGTTGGTTCACCCCTCCACTTT	CASSQENAGVGSPLHF
TRBD2	TRBV4-1	TRBJ2-5	NA	TGCGCCAGCAGCCAGTCCCTAGCGGGGTACCAAGAGACCCAGTACTTC	CASSQSLAGYQETQYF
TRBD2	TRBV10-3	TRBJ2-7	NA	TGTGCCATCCTTAGCGGGGAGAACGAGCAGTACTTC	CAILSGENEQYF
TRBD1	TRBV6-1	TRBJ1-2	NA	TGTGCCAGCAGTGAGGGGACAGGGGGCCACTATGGCTACACCTTC	CASSEGTGGHYGYTF
NA	TRBV4-1	TRBJ2-7	NA	TGCGCCAGCAGCGCGACAGACCCCTACGAGCAGTACTTC	CASSATDPYEQYF
NA	TRBV28	TRBJ1-5	NA	TGTGCCAGCAGTTCCCCCCGGGTCCCCAGCCAGCATTTT	CASSSPRVPSQHF
TRBD2	TRBV19	TRBJ2-1	NA	TGTGCCAGTAATCAATTTAGCGGGTCCTACAATGAGCAGTTCTTC	CASNQFSGSYNEQFF
NA	TRBV5-5	TRBJ1-6	NA	TGTGCCAGCAGCCCCGACAGAACGAGCTCCTATAATTCACCCCTCCACTTT	CASSPDRTSSYNSPLHF
TRBD2	TRBV28	TRBJ2-6	NA	TGTGCCAGCAGCTTAGCGGGAGCTGGGGCCAACGTCCTGACTTTC	CASSLAGAGANVLTF
TRBD1	TRBV29-1	TRBJ1-1	NA	TGCAGCGTGCGCAGGGGGCGCGACACTGAAGCTTTCTTT	CSVRRGRDTEAFF
TRBD1	TRBV5-6	TRBJ1-5	NA	TGTGCCAGCAGCTTGACAGGGGGCCTGAGCAATCAGCCCCAGCATTTT	CASSLTGGLSNQPQHF
NA	TRBV9	TRBJ2-1	NA	TGTGCCAGCAGCGTAGGTCCGGGAGCAGGCTACAATGAGCAGTTCTTC	CASSVGPGAGYNEQFF
TRBD2	TRBV2	TRBJ2-3	NA	TGTGCCAGCAGATTCCGGGCGGGGGGATCCACAGATACGCAGTATTTT	CASRFRAGGSTDTQYF
NA	TRBV19	TRBJ2-4	NA	TGTGCCAGTACCCTGGACTCTCCTATGGCCAAAAACATTCAGTACTTC	CASTLDSPMAKNIQYF
TRBD1	TRBV11-2	TRBJ2-7	NA	TGTGCCAGCAGCTCGGGGACAGGGGGCTACGAGCAGTACTTC	CASSSGTGGYEQYF
NA	TRBV5-6	TRBJ2-7	NA	TGTGCCAGCAGTGTAGGGGTTGAGCAGTACTTC	CASSVGVEQYF
NA	TRBV28	TRBJ1-5	NA	TGTGCCAGCAGTTTGGGCGGGTCGGGCCAGCCCCAGCATTTT	CASSLGGSGQPQHF
NA	TRBV4-3	TRBJ1-4	NA	TGCGCCAGCAGCCAAGAGGCAGTAAATGAAAAACTGTTTTTT	CASSQEAVNEKLFF
NA	TRBV2	TRBJ2-7	NA	TGTGCCAGCAGTGAAAGGTTGGACAGATACTACGAGCAGTACTTC	CASSERLDRYYEQYF